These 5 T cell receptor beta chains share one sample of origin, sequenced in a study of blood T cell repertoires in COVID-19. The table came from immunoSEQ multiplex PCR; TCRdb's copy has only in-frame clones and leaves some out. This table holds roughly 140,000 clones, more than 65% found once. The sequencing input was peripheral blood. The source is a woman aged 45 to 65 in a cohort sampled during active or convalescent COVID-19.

CDR3: CASSQLPRQGTEAFF. In DNA, the CDR3 is TGCGCCAGCAGTCAATTGCCCCGACAGGGCACTGAAGCTTTCTTT. This rearrangement joins TRBV23-1 to TRBJ1-1; 7 bases fit TRBD1. TRBV23-1 falls under the ORF class, with uncertain function. J lost 4 bases, V lost 1 base, and 6 bases had no gene match. The CDR3 length is 15 residues.

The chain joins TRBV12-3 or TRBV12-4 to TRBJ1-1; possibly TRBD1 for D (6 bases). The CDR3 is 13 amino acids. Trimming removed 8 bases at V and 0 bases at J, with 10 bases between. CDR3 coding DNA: TGTGCCAGCTTGGGACACGTGAACACTGAAGCTTTCTTT. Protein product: CASLGHVNTEAFF.

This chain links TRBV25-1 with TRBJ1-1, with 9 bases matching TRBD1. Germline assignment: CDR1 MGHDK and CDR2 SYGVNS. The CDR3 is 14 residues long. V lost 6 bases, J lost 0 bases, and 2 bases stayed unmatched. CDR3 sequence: CASRRTGVNTEAFF. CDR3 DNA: TGTGCCAGCAGGAGGACAGGGGTGAACACTGAAGCTTTCTTT. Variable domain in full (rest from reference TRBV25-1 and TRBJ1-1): EADIYQTPRYLVIGTGKKITLECSQTMGHDKMYWYQQDPGMELHLIHYSYGVNSTEKGDLSSESTVSRIRTEHFPLTLESARPSHTSQYLCASRRTGVNTEAFFGQGTRLTVV.

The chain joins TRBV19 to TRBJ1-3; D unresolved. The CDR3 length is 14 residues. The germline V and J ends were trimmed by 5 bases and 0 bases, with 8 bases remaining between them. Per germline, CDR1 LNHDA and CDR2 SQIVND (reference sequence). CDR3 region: CASSQFVSGNTIYF. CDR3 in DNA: TGTGCCAGTAGTCAGTTCGTCTCTGGAAACACCATATATTTT.

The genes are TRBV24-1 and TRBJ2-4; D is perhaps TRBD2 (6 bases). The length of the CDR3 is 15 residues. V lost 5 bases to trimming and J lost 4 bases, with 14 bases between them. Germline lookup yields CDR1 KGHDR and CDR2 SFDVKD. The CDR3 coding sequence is TGTGCCACCAGTGCTACCGGAGGGGCAAAAAACATTCAGTACTTC. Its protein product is CATSATGGAKNIQYF.